This T cell receptor (beta chain) was sequenced during a study of blood T cells in healthy people across ages. This clonotype has only a few counts. With a J-beta primer mix and a sample-barcoded 5' primer, a second PCR ran roughly 6 to 12 cycles. Each CDR3 protein gets one entry after TCRdb re-called the 5' RACE reads with MiXCR. The sample has nearly 800,000 distinct CDR3 sequences, around a quarter seen once. This CDR3 is 15 amino acids long. Germline V gene lookup returns CDR1 MGHRA and CDR2 YSYEKL. The V and J ends lost 0 bases and 7 bases respectively, with 15 bases between them. This same sample was also taken into another study, of T cells of mothers and their children. As that study records: Not a single persistent microchimeric T cell clone was detected.

This receptor was obtained from a boy between 10 and 17 years old in good health. Sequenced: blood. The chain combines TRBV4-1 with TRBJ2-5, with D tentatively TRBD2 (5 bases). Here the CDR3 reads CASSQEGRARGTQYF. The CDR3 region has the DNA TGCGCCAGCAGCCAAGAGGGTCGGGCCCGGGGGACCCAGTACTTC.